This T cell receptor beta chain was identified in a study of blood T cells in healthy people across ages. In this sample, this clonotype turned up many times. A second about 7 to 12 cycle PCR used barcoded and J-beta primers. Via MiXCR, TCRdb re-called the 5' RACE reads, giving one row per CDR3 protein. The sample has 700,000 to 800,000 distinct CDR3 sequences, approximately 43% seen once. The clonotype originates from an older woman in good health. The sample was blood.

The CDR3 protein is CASSFEGPKGYTF. For the CDR3, the DNA is TGTGCCAGCAGCTTTGAGGGACCTAAGGGCTACACCTTC. The J gene is TRBJ1-2, the V gene TRBV7-9, with a weak D call TRBD1 (5 bases). The CDR3 runs to 13 residues. CDR1 is SEHNR, CDR2 FQNEAQ, per germline (reference sequence). Trimming cost V 3 bases and J 8 bases, with 13 bases left between them.